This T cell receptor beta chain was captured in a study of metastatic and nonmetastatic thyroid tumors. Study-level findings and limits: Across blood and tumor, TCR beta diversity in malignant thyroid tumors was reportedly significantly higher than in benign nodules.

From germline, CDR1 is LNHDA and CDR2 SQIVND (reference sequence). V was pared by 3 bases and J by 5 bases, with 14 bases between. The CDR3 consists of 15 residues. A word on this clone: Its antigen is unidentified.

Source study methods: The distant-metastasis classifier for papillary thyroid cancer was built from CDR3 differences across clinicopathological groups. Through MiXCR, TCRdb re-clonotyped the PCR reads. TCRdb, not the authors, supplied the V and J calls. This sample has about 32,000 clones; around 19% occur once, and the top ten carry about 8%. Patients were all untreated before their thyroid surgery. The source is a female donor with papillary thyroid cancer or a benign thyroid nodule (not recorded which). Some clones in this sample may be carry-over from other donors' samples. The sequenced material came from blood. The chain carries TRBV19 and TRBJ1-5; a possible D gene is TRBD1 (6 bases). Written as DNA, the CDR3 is TGTGCCAGTAGTATTATCTATAAGGGGGATCAGCCCCAGCATTTT. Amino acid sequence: CASSIIYKGDQPQHF.